This T cell receptor (beta chain) was captured by sequencing in a study of T cells in Graves' hyperthyroidism and ophthalmopathy (dated by TCRdb to about 2019). Turning to the overall study: Peripheral blood samples were taken at initial diagnosis, before any treatment was given. Whether ophthalmopathy could be predicted prospectively was tested in an independent validation cohort made up of 18 to 20 hyperthyroidism patients plus 17 patients who later progressed to ophthalmopathy. The paper reports TCR Vbeta CDR3 sequencing of 140 or so peripheral blood samples: approximately 41 ophthalmopathy, some 80 hyperthyroidism and approximately 17 progressor patients. After blood sampling, hyperthyroidism patients were treated with methimazole at a starting dose of 30 mg daily, and ophthalmopathy patients were treated with high-dose intravenous methylprednisolone. In more than five Graves' hyperthyroidism patients, the study also compared T-cell repertoires from thyroid tissue with T-cell repertoires from blood. TCR V-J signatures able to tell the groups apart were searched for in a discovery cohort of 90 to 100 patients, of whom 43 had Graves' ophthalmopathy and around 56 had stable Graves' hyperthyroidism. The roughly 100 discovery patients were randomly split 7:3 into training and test sets.

Stable Graves' hyperthyroidism was defined as the absence of progression to ophthalmopathy over 18 months of follow-up. The hyperthyroidism patients were between 18 and 65 years old and newly diagnosed, with a disease duration of less than 2 months. The study excluded patients with uncontrolled infections, other autoimmune diseases, pregnancy or lactation. Diagnoses relied on clinical symptoms, serum thyroxine and TRAb, thyroid ultrasound and orbital computed tomography. PBMCs were isolated from approximately 10 ml of fresh peripheral blood by Ficoll-Paque density gradient centrifugation. Total RNA was extracted using Trizol reagent, and RNA quality was assessed on an Agilent 2100 Bioanalyzer. Amplification of TCR beta CDR3 regions was carried out from RNA transcripts. A first-round RT-PCR of the TCR CDR3 used the HTBI primer set with the Qiagen OneStep RT-PCR kit. A second multiplex PCR round built the libraries, followed by size selection and purification. Paired-end sequencing of the libraries was performed with 100 bp reads on an Illumina HiSeq2000. For the original study's pipeline: SOAPnuke was used to process the raw data, removing reads that contained adapters or uncalled bases, had a mean Phred below 15, or lacked an exact match to the constant primer or identifier. High-quality paired reads were merged with COPE v1.2.5, and unique nucleotide sequences were defined as clonotypes. MiTCR v1.1 was used to align clonotypes to the IMGT TRBV, TRBD and TRBJ reference segments. Analysis was restricted to V-J combinations with a frequency above 0.0001, which covered 98% to 99.2% of repertoires. A TCS score was defined as the ratio of F50 (clonal expansion) to E x V (chaos), with BLOSUM62-based TCRdist applied between CDR3 peptides within each V-J. Welch's t-statistics and random forest reduced roughly 500 V-J features to under 15, which were used in a naive Bayes classifier (R e1071). TCRdb ran its own pipeline on the public reads, namely fastp trimming at Q25 and MiXCR clone calling, and kept in-frame beta chains. Entries are consolidated by CDR3 protein sequence, retaining the most common genes and DNA. The V and J calls were determined by TCRdb, not by the authors. For this sample there are fewer than 600,000 distinct CDR3 sequences; under 15% appear just once. The top ten hold about a sixth of the sample.

Study-wide findings and limitations: In validation, progression to ophthalmopathy was predicted by the model with 65% to 71% sensitivity and roughly 76% specificity, a median of around 5.9 months before onset. Sample size was not statistically predetermined, and investigators were not blinded to group allocation. Most expanded thyroid clonotypes (frequency above 0.001) were also found in blood, which suggests that blood repertoires may mirror thyroid immune responses. Ophthalmopathy was separated from stable hyperthyroidism by a 13 V-J signature model, with approximately 85% sensitivity and 81% to 83% specificity obtained in cross-validation and 80%/75% obtained in testing.

Cut back by 10 bases and 0 bases, the V and J ends lie 19 bases apart. Including the terminal cysteine and phenylalanine, the CDR3 comprises 16 residues. The kept DNA is CDR3 alone, 48 bases in frame from the first base. According to the germline V gene, CDR1 reads MNHEY and CDR2 reads SVGEGT. This clonotype has a count of ten or more. What antigen it recognizes has not been identified. No quality values exist for individual bases; no much larger clone is one base distant. The origin of this receptor is a young woman with Graves' hyperthyroidism. The material sequenced was blood. Rearrangement joined TRBV6-2 or TRBV6-3 to TRBJ2-1, with TRBD2 as a weak D call on 6 bases. The CDR3 amino acid sequence is: CATTRAGRYSYNEQFF. The base sequence is TGTGCCACCACGCGGGCGGGACGGTACTCCTACAATGAGCAGTTCTTC.